This note documents a single T cell receptor beta chain sequence. Its specificity is unknown. This entry comes from a study of neoadjuvant anti-PD-1 for oral cavity cancer. Study background: Patients without progression received a fourth nivolumab dose around day 43, then surgical resection on days 50-56. Study-level points and caveats: With a few patients per group, TCR findings need larger cohorts.

Sequencing was performed with immunoSEQ multiplex PCR; in TCRdb, only in-frame clones are kept and a portion is missing. This table has roughly 1,400 clones, 59% appearing once. Time point indicated: after neoadjuvant nivolumab, at surgical resection. This sequence originates from a person between 40 and 85 years old with oral cavity squamous cell carcinoma. Sequencing used tumor tissue, obtained after nivolumab (anti-PD-1) treatment.

The CDR3 loop is CASSFKGLRGETQYF. CDR3 coding DNA: TGTGCCAGCAGCTTTAAAGGCTTGCGGGGGGAGACCCAGTACTTC. V usage is TRBV11-2 and J usage is TRBJ2-5; TRBD2 agrees at 7 bases. The CDR3 length is 15 residues. The germline CDR1 and CDR2 sequences are SGHAT and FQNNGV. Germline trimming cut 3 bases from V and 5 bases from J; bases unmatched to any gene: 9.